This passage covers 15 T cell receptor beta chains from one sample sequenced in a study of T cells after yellow fever vaccination. One entry per CDR3 protein results from TCRdb running MiXCR on the 5' RACE reads. Of approximately 250,000 distinct CDR3 sequences detected, 3.6% appear once; the ten largest clones hold about a fifth. The sample was PBMCs, taken 15 days after the yellow fever booster vaccination. The receptors come from a man younger than 35 who received the YFV17D yellow fever vaccine.

This clonotype was counted at least ten times. This chain joins TRBV6-5 and TRBJ1-1; D is undetermined. This CDR3 is built from 16 residues. The V end was cut by 1 base, the J end by 1 base, with 13 bases between. Germline lookup yields CDR1 MNHEY and CDR2 SVGAGI. Written as DNA, the CDR3 is TGTGCCAGCAGTTACTTCTCGGTAGGTGCGAACACTGAAGCTTTCTTT. This encodes CASSYFSVGANTEAFF.

At least ten counts were recorded for this clonotype. The gene calls are TRBV7-9 and TRBJ1-1; weak D call: TRBD1 (5 bases). Trimming cost V 3 bases and J 5 bases, with 10 bases left between them. CDR3 length: 13 residues. Per the germline V gene, CDR1 is SEHNR and CDR2 is FQNEAQ (reference sequence). CDR3 amino acids: CASSFPGGTEAFF. CDR3 bases: TGTGCCAGCAGCTTCCCGGGGGGGACTGAAGCTTTCTTT.

This clonotype occurred a few times. This rearrangement joins TRBV27 to TRBJ1-6, with 10 bases fitting TRBD1. Looked up from germline, CDR1 is MNHEY and CDR2 is SMNVEV (reference sequence). The V and J ends lost 4 bases and 4 bases, in that order; junction bases with no gene match: 13. The CDR3 spans 19 residues. The CDR3 DNA reads as TGTGCCAGCAGTTCGGTCGGGACAGGGGTCAGGACGTATAATTCACCCCTCCACTTT. It translates to CASSSVGTGVRTYNSPLHF.

In its sample, this clonotype was seen many times. V usage is TRBV6-6 and J usage is TRBJ2-1; 7 bases match TRBD1. V lost 5 bases, J lost 4 bases, and 5 bases stayed unmatched. Germline V gene lookup returns CDR1 MNHNY and CDR2 SVGAGI (reference sequence). This CDR3 region has 14 residues. DNA of the CDR3: TGTGCCAGCAGTGTCTCAGGGGGTTACAATGAGCAGTTCTTC. Protein sequence: CASSVSGGYNEQFF.

This clonotype occurred many times. The chain recombines TRBV6-5 with TRBJ2-7, with a possible D match to TRBD2 (5 bases). With 3 bases removed from V and 0 bases from J, the gap between germline ends came to 15 bases. The CDR3 has 16 amino acids. Germline CDR1 is MNHEY and CDR2 is SVGAGI. The CDR3 reads CASSYRLAADSYEQYF. CDR3 sequence (DNA): TGTGCCAGCAGTTATCGCCTAGCTGCGGACTCCTACGAGCAGTACTTC.

This clonotype has at least ten counts. V usage is TRBV20-1 and J usage is TRBJ2-3; perhaps TRBD1 as D (5 bases). CDR1 DFQATT and CDR2 SNEGSKA come from the germline V gene (reference sequence). The CDR3 has 14 amino acids. Between the trimmed V and J ends, which lost 1 base and 2 bases, there was a span of 10 bases. The CDR3: CSARGTPFTDTQYF. CDR3 DNA sequence: TGCAGTGCTAGAGGGACACCGTTCACAGATACGCAGTATTTT.

The sample holds many counts of this clonotype. V is TRBV7-2 and J is TRBJ2-7; 11 bases fit TRBD1. The germline V gene has CDR1 SGHTA and CDR2 FQGNSA. Germline trimming cut 6 bases from V and 4 bases from J; bases unmatched to any gene: 5. This CDR3 is built from 14 residues. For the CDR3, the DNA is TGTGCCAGCAGTCGGACAGGGGGCTCGTACGAGCAGTACGTC. Protein: CASSRTGGSYEQYV.

This clonotype turned up a few times. CDR3: CASRRTTTQPQHF. The DNA for the CDR3 is TGTGCCAGCAGGAGGACAACGACCCAGCCCCAGCATTTT. This chain links TRBV27 with TRBJ1-5, with D perhaps TRBD1 (5 bases). V was shortened by 6 bases and J by 7 bases, with 13 bases between the two germline ends. The CDR3 spans 13 residues. From germline, CDR1 is MNHEY and CDR2 SMNVEV (reference sequence).

Ten or more counts support this clonotype. The chain combines TRBV6-5 with TRBJ1-2; D might be TRBD1 (5 bases). This CDR3 has 14 amino acids. V was trimmed by 4 bases and J by 5 bases, leaving 14 bases between them. Germline-derived CDR1 and CDR2 are MNHEY and SVGAGI. The CDR3 DNA sequence: TGTGCCAGCAGTTTCACAGGTTACCCGTATGGCTACACCTTC. Translating it yields CASSFTGYPYGYTF.

This clonotype was picked up many times. This chain joins TRBV5-4 and TRBJ2-7; 8 nucleotides align to TRBD1. Per the germline V gene, CDR1 is SGHNT and CDR2 is YYREEE (reference sequence). The CDR3 extends over 15 amino acids. J was trimmed by 0 bases and V by 3 bases; bases with no gene match: 5. The CDR3 nucleotides are TGTGCCAGCAGCTCCAACAGGGGGAGCTCCTACGAGCAGTACTTC. Residues: CASSSNRGSSYEQYF. Combining the CDR3 with reference TRBV5-4 and TRBJ2-7 gives the whole variable domain ETGVTQSPTHLIKTRGQQVTLRCSSQSGHNTVSWYQQALGQGPQFIFQYYREEENGRGNFPPRFSGLQFPNYSSELNVNALELDDSALYLCASSSNRGSSYEQYFGPGTRLTVT.

The gene calls are TRBV6-5 and TRBJ1-2; D is undetermined. The CDR3 has 15 amino acids. The germline V gene encodes CDR1 MNHEY and CDR2 SVGAGI. Trimming stripped 6 bases from V and 8 bases from J, with 22 bases between. CDR3 sequence: CASSSKDGALVGYTF. CDR3 in DNA: TGTGCCAGCAGCTCGAAGGACGGCGCACTCGTGGGCTACACCTTC.

This clonotype occurred many times. The J gene is TRBJ1-2, the V gene TRBV28; 8 bases fit TRBD1. CDR3 size: 12 residues. The V gene end was trimmed by 11 bases and the J gene end by 4 bases; junction bases not matched to a gene: 6. Germline V gene data show CDR1 as MDHEN and CDR2 as SYDVKM. The CDR3 nucleotides read TGTGCCGAGACAGGGGACGGCTATGGCTACACCTTC. It specifies CAETGDGYGYTF.

This clonotype was detected ten times or more. The V gene is TRBV6-6, the J gene TRBJ1-1; D possibly corresponds to TRBD1 (6 bases). CDR1 is MNHNY and CDR2 is SVGAGI in the germline V gene (reference sequence). V dropped 6 bases and J dropped 0 bases, with 17 bases sitting between them. The CDR3 spans 16 residues. The CDR3 here is CASRADRMSMNTEAFF. CDR3 DNA: TGTGCCAGCAGAGCTGACAGGATGAGCATGAACACTGAAGCTTTCTTT.

This clonotype was detected ten times or more. This chain joins TRBV27 and TRBJ2-1; no firm D call. This CDR3 comprises 12 residues. CDR1 and CDR2 from the germline V gene are MNHEY and SMNVEV (reference sequence). Trimming shortened V by 5 bases and J by 2 bases, and 4 bases separated the two germline ends. The CDR3 spells CASSSPYNEQFF. The CDR3 region has the DNA TGTGCCAGCAGTAGTCCCTACAATGAGCAGTTCTTC.

This clonotype was observed at least ten times. The J gene is TRBJ2-5, the V gene TRBV5-1; D not resolved. Germline V lookup: CDR1 SGHRS, CDR2 YFSETQ. Trimming removed 2 bases from V and 3 bases from J, with 11 bases in between. The CDR3 is 14 amino acids. The CDR3 loop reads CASSLMAPEETQYF. The CDR3, as DNA: TGCGCCAGCAGCTTAATGGCCCCAGAAGAGACCCAGTACTTC.